These T cell receptor beta chains were read from a single sample in a study of shared clonotypes between healthy human individuals. Repertoires were generated with immunoSEQ multiplex PCR, while TCRdb's copy carries only in-frame clones and drops some. The sample yields hundreds of thousands of clones, approximately 79% seen once. Material for sequencing was memory CD4+ T cells sorted from blood. Receptors were obtained from a woman in her thirties in good health. The CDR3 runs from the conserved cysteine through the conserved F or W. A D gene is named only where the DNA matches it firmly. Not all rows give a size; the values are once, few, many and, for expanded clones, a class.

TRBJ2-7,NA,NA,TRBV14,TGTGCCAGCAGCCCCTCGCGCTACGAGCAGTACTTC,CASSPSRYEQYF
TRBJ2-5,NA,TRBD2,TRBV29-1,TGCAGCGTTGGGCTAGCGGGAGGAAAGACACACCAAGAGACCCAGTACTTC,CSVGLAGGKTHQETQYF
TRBJ1-1,once,NA,TRBV6-6,TGTGCCAGCAGTCCTCCACAGGGAACGAAAACTGAAGCTTTCTTT,CASSPPQGTKTEAFF
TRBJ2-1,NA,TRBD1,TRBV2,TGTGCCAGCAGCACGACCACAGGGGGGCAGAAGCAGTTCTTC,CASSTTTGGQKQFF
TRBJ1-5,NA,NA,TRBV7-2,TGTGCCAGCAGCTTATCGTCCGGCAATAGCAATCAGCCCCAGCATTTT,CASSLSSGNSNQPQHF
TRBJ1-1,NA,TRBD1,TRBV5-4,TGTGCCAGCAGCCCTCGGACAGGGAAAGACACTGAAGCTTTCTTT,CASSPRTGKDTEAFF
TRBJ1-2,NA,NA,TRBV30,TGTGCCTGGATGGGTCTTTCTAACTATGGCTACACCTTC,CAWMGLSNYGYTF
TRBJ2-2,NA,TRBD2,TRBV30,TGTGCCTGGAGGGGGACTATCAACACCGGGGAGCTGTTTTTT,CAWRGTINTGELFF
TRBJ2-5,many,NA,TRBV14,TGTGCCAGCAGCCAATTGGCCAGCGGCATAGGGGCCCAGTACTTC,CASSQLASGIGAQYF
TRBJ2-1,few,TRBD1,TRBV7-3,TGTGCCAGCAGTACAGGGGACAATGAGCAGTTCTTC,CASSTGDNEQFF
TRBJ2-3,NA,TRBD1,TRBV18,TGTGCCAGCTCACCTAGACTGACAGGGGAAGATACGCAGTATTTT,CASSPRLTGEDTQYF
TRBJ1-4,NA,NA,TRBV28,TGTGCCAGCAGCCTCGTAGCGGGAGGGGAAAAACTGTTTTTT,CASSLVAGGEKLFF
TRBJ2-1,NA,TRBD2,TRBV7-8,TGTGCCAGCAGCTTAGCCGGGACTACCTACAATGAGCAGTTCTTC,CASSLAGTTYNEQFF
TRBJ2-5,few,TRBD2,TRBV11-2,TGTGCCAGCAGCCCCCGGGGAGCGGGAGGTTTCGGGGAGACCCAGTACTTC,CASSPRGAGGFGETQYF
TRBJ1-5,few,NA,TRBV2,TGTGCCAGCAACCAAAGGAGGGATAGCAATCAGCCCCAGCATTTT,CASNQRRDSNQPQHF
TRBJ2-5,NA,NA,TRBV5-1,TGCGCCAGCAGCTTGGCGGCGGGGACCCAAGAGACCCAGTACTTC,CASSLAAGTQETQYF
TRBJ2-3,NA,TRBD2,TRBV5-1,TGCGCCAGCAGCTTGGAAGTACTAGCGGGCTACGATACGCAGTATTTT,CASSLEVLAGYDTQYF
TRBJ1-6,few,TRBD1,TRBV30,TGTGCCTGGAGTGTACCAGGGGGCGCTTATAATTCACCCCTCCACTTT,CAWSVPGGAYNSPLHF
TRBJ2-1,NA,TRBD1,TRBV5-1,TGCGCCAGCAGCTCGGACAGGGCGGCCTACAATGAGCAGTTCTTC,CASSSDRAAYNEQFF
TRBJ2-1,NA,TRBD1,TRBV28,TGTGCGTCATTGGGACAGCTTAGGCAGTTCTTC,CASLGQLRQFF
TRBJ1-1,NA,NA,TRBV7-9,TGTGCCAGCAGCTCGGAGGGCTACAGCACTGAAGCTTTCTTT,CASSSEGYSTEAFF
TRBJ1-5,NA,NA,TRBV4-2,TGTGCCAGCAGCCAAGAATCCGGACCCGGGGGACAGCCCCAGCATTTT,CASSQESGPGGQPQHF
TRBJ1-1,NA,NA,TRBV2,TGTGCCAGCAGTGATCTGGGATTGAACACTGAAGCTTTCTTT,CASSDLGLNTEAFF
TRBJ2-1,NA,NA,TRBV19,TGTGCCAGTAGTAAGATGGGGGGTTATGAGCAGTTCTTC,CASSKMGGYEQFF
TRBJ1-1,NA,NA,TRBV15,TGTGCCACCAGCAGAGATTGGGACACTGAAGCTTTCTTT,CATSRDWDTEAFF
TRBJ1-1,NA,NA,TRBV19,TGTGCCAGTAGTGATCCTCGAGGGCAGACGAACACTGAAGCTTTCTTT,CASSDPRGQTNTEAFF
TRBJ2-7,NA,TRBD1,TRBV6-1,TGTGCCAGCCCCGGGAGGGACAGGGGGGACGAGCAGTACTTC,CASPGRDRGDEQYF
TRBJ2-7,NA,NA,TRBV4-1,TGCGCCAGCAGCCACCCCGGGGACGACTCCTACGAGCAGTACTTC,CASSHPGDDSYEQYF
TRBJ1-2,NA,TRBD1,TRBV18,TGTGCCAGCTCACCAAACCTTATAACAGGGGGCGCCAACTATGGCTACACCTTC,CASSPNLITGGANYGYTF
TRBJ2-7,NA,NA,TRBV21-1,TGTGCCAGCAGCGCAATCCAAGGACTAGCGGGATTCCGGGAGCAGTACTTC,CASSAIQGLAGFREQYF
TRBJ1-1,NA,NA,TRBV28,TGTGCCAGCAGCCCCAATTTGGGGACCGTGAACACTGAAGCTTTCTTT,CASSPNLGTVNTEAFF
TRBJ2-7,NA,NA,TRBV14,TGTGCCAGCAGCCAAGATGGCCGGACGCAGTACTTC,CASSQDGRTQYF
TRBJ2-1,NA,NA,TRBV25-1,TGTGCCAGCAGTGAAACGGTAGTCTACAATGAGCAGTTCTTC,CASSETVVYNEQFF
TRBJ2-3,NA,NA,TRBV5-1,TGCGCCAGCAGCTTGTTTGGGCAGGGAAGAGATACGCAGTATTTT,CASSLFGQGRDTQYF
TRBJ2-1,NA,NA,TRBV19,TGTGCCAGTAGTATAAGGGGAAGCTCCTACAATGAGCAGTTCTTC,CASSIRGSSYNEQFF
TRBJ2-3,NA,TRBD2,TRBV19,TGTGCCAGTAGCCCCGTTAGCGGGAGGCGCACAGATACGCAGTATTTT,CASSPVSGRRTDTQYF
TRBJ2-7,NA,TRBD1,TRBV5-1,TGCGCCAGCTTCCCCGGGACAGGGGCCCTAGAGCAGTACTTC,CASFPGTGALEQYF
TRBJ1-2,NA,TRBD1,TRBV27,TGTGCCAGCGGGCGGACAGGGATGAGGGATGGGGGTGGCTACACCTTC,CASGRTGMRDGGGYTF
TRBJ2-7,NA,TRBD2,TRBV20-1,TGCAGTGCAGGGCGGACGGGGGGGCAGTACTTC,CSAGRTGGQYF
TRBJ2-2,few,TRBD1,TRBV15,TGTGCCACCAGCAGAGTGGGACAGGGGATCGGGGAGCTGTTTTTT,CATSRVGQGIGELFF
TRBJ2-7,few,TRBD1,TRBV13,TGTGCCAGCAGAAGACAGGGTTCCTACGAGCAGTACTTC,CASRRQGSYEQYF
TRBJ2-7,NA,TRBD2,TRBV9,TGTGCCAGCGGACCGTACGCGGGAGGGCAACGGGGGGGCTCCTACGAGCAGTACTTC,CASGPYAGGQRGGSYEQYF
TRBJ2-3,few,NA,TRBV9,TGTGCCAGCAGCCCCAACCCGGGGAACACAGATACGCAGTATTTT,CASSPNPGNTDTQYF
TRBJ2-5,NA,NA,TRBV5-5,TGTGCCAGCAGCGTCCCGGACAGTATAGAGACCCAGTACTTC,CASSVPDSIETQYF
TRBJ2-7,many,NA,TRBV19,TGTGCCAGTAGTATAGGGACCCACACCGGCGAGCAGTACTTC,CASSIGTHTGEQYF
TRBJ2-3,NA,NA,TRBV10-1,TGCGCCAGCAGTGAGTCAGGCGGCACAGATACGCAGTATTTT,CASSESGGTDTQYF
TRBJ1-1,NA,NA,TRBV5-6,TGTGCCAGCAGCCGGACATACACTGAAGCTTTCTTT,CASSRTYTEAFF
TRBJ1-5,NA,NA,TRBV28,TGTGCCAGCAGTTTCGGGGGGGTCAGTCAGCCCCAGCATTTT,CASSFGGVSQPQHF
TRBJ2-1,NA,NA,TRBV5-1,TGCGCCAGCAGTTACCAAGACACTTACAATGAGCAGTTCTTC,CASSYQDTYNEQFF
TRBJ1-2,NA,NA,TRBV28,TGTGCCAGCAGTCTGGACAGAAACCTCCCCTACACCTTC,CASSLDRNLPYTF
TRBJ1-5,NA,NA,TRBV7-6,TGTGCCAGCAGCTTAGTCAACAATCAGCCCCAGCATTTT,CASSLVNNQPQHF
TRBJ1-1,once,TRBD1,TRBV28,TGTGCCAGCAGCGAAATTACGGGACAGGGGGGGGTAGGAACTGAAGCTTTCTTT,CASSEITGQGGVGTEAFF